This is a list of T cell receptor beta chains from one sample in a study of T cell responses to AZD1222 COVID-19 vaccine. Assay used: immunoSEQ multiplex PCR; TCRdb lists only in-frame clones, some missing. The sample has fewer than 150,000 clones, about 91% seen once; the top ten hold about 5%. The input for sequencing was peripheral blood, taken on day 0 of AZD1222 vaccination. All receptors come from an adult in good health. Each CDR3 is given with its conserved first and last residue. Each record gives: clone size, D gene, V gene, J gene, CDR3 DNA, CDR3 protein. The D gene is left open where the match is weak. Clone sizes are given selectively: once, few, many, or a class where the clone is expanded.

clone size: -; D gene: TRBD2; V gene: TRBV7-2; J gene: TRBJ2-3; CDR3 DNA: TGTGCCAGCAGCTTAGTGCCACTAGCGGGGGGGCCTGATACGCAGTATTTT; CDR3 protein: CASSLVPLAGGPDTQYF
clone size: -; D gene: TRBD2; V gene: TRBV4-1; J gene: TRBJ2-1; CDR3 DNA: TGCGCCAGCAGCCAAGATCCGAGTAGCGGGGGGCCGGGGCGGCAGTTCTTC; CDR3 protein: CASSQDPSSGGPGRQFF
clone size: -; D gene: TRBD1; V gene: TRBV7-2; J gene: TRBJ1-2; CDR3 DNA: TGTGCCAGCAGCATATGGACAGGGGGGGACGGCTACACCTTC; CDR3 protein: CASSIWTGGDGYTF
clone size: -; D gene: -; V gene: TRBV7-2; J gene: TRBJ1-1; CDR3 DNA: TGTGCCAGCAGCCCGGCAGGGTCCCACACTGAAGCTTTCTTT; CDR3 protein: CASSPAGSHTEAFF
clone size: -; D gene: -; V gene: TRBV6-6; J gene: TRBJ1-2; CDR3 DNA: TGTGCCAGCACTCTCCCCGGGGGCTATGGCTACACCTTC; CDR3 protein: CASTLPGGYGYTF
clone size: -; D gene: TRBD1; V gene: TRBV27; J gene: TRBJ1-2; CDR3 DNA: TGTGCCAGCAGTAAAACCCCCAGGGGGGATGGCTACACCTTC; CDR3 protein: CASSKTPRGDGYTF
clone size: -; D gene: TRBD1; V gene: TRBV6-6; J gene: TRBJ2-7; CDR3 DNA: TGTGCCAGCAGTCAAGGACAGGGCTACGAGCAGTACTTC; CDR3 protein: CASSQGQGYEQYF
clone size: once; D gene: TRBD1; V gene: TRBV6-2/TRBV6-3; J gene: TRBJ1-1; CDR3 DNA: TGTGCCAGCAGTCTCCCTCGGACAGGGAACACTGAAGCTTTCTTT; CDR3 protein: CASSLPRTGNTEAFF
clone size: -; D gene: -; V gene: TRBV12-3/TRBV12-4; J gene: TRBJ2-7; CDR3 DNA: TGTGCCAGCAGTACTTCTTCGCAGTACTTC; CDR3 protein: CASSTSSQYF
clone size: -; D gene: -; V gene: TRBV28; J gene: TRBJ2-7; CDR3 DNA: TGTGCCAGCAGTCTGCTCGGCTACGAGCAGTACTTC; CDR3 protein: CASSLLGYEQYF
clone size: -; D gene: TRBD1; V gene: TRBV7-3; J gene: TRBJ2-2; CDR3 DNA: TGTGCCAGCAGCCCGCGGACAGGGGGCAACACCGGGGAGCTGTTTTTT; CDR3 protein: CASSPRTGGNTGELFF
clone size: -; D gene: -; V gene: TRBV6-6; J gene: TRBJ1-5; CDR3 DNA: TGTGCCAGCAGTTACTCGCCGGCCGAGCCCCAGCATTTT; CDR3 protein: CASSYSPAEPQHF
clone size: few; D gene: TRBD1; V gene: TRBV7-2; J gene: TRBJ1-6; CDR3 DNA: TGTGCCAGCAGCTTGGACAGGGGCGGGTCACCCCTCCACTTT; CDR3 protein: CASSLDRGGSPLHF